This T cell receptor beta chain was observed in a study of shared clonotypes between healthy human individuals. Broader study findings: Measured sharing among donors was expected to vary with sequencing depth.

Details on this clone: The antigen remains unidentified.

All participating donors were Caucasian adults from Nashville, Tennessee. Libraries were prepared by immunoSEQ multiplex PCR; TCRdb keeps only in-frame clonotypes and omits some of them. The profile shows fewer than 600,000 clones, more than 75% of them singletons. The sequenced sample consisted of PBMCs. The TCR was taken from a middle-aged woman in good health. Some clones in this sample may be carry-over from other donors' samples.

CDR3 in DNA: TGCGCCAGCAGCCAAGACAGCTATAATTCACCCCTCCACTTT. Amino acids: CASSQDSYNSPLHF. The chain carries TRBV4-3 and TRBJ1-6; D remains ambiguous. Between the trimmed V and J ends, which lost 0 bases and 3 bases, there was a span of 3 bases. The CDR3 spans 14 residues. The V gene's germline CDR1 is LGHNA and CDR2 YSLEER.